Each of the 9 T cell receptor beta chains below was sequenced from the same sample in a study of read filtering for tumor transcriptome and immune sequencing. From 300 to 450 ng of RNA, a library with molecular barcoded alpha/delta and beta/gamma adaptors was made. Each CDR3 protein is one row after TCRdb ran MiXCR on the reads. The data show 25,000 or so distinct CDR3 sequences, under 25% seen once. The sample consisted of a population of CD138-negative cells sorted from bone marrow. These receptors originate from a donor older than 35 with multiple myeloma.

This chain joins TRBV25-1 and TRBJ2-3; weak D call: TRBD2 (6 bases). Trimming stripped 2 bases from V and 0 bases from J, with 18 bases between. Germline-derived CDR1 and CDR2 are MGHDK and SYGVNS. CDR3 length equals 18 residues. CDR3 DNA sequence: TGTGCCAGCAGTGAAAAGGGTTATGTAGCGGCTAGCACAGATACGCAGTATTTT. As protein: CASSEKGYVAASTDTQYF.

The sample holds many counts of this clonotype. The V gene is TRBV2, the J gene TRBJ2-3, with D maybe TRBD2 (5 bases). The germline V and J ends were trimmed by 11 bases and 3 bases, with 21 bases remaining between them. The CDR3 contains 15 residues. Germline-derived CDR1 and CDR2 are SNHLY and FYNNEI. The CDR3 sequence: CAGDSGGDGTDTQYF. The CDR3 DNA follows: TGTGCCGGCGATAGTGGAGGAGATGGAACAGATACGCAGTATTTT.

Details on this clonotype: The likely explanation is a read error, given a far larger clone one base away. The CDR3 bases are TGTGCCCGCAGCCCCCCCCCTAGCGGGATCTACGAGCAGTACTTC. Translating it yields CARSPPPSGIYEQYF. The chain links TRBV7-9 to TRBJ2-7; 9 bases are a match to TRBD2. The CDR3 is 15 residues long. Germline V gene data show CDR1 as SEHNR and CDR2 as FQNEAQ (reference sequence).

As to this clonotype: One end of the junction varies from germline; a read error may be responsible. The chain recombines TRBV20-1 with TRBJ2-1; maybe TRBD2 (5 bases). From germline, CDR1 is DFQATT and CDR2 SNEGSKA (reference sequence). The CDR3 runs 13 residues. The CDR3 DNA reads TGCAGTACTAGAGATGGTCGAGCCAATGAGCAGCTCTTC. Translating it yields CSTRDGRANEQLF.

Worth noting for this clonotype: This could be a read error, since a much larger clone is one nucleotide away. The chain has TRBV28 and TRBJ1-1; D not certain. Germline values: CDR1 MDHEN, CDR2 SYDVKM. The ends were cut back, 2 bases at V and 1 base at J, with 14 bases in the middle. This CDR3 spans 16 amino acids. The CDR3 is CASSLVFESSNTEAFF. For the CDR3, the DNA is TGTGCCAGCAGTTTAGTCTTCGAGTCCTCGAACACTGAAGCTTTCTTT. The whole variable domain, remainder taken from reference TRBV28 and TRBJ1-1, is DVKVTQSSRYLVKRTGEKVFLECVQDMDHENMFWYRQDPGLGLRLIYFSYDVKMKEKGDIPEGYSVSREKKERFSLILESASTNQTSMYLCASSLVFESSNTEAFFGQGTRLTVV.

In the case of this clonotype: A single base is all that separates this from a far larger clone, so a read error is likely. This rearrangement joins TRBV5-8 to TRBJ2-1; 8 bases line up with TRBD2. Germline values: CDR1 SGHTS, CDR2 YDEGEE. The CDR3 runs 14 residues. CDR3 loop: CASSLAAGANERFF. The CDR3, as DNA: TGTGCCAGCAGCTTAGCAGCGGGAGCCAATGAGCGGTTCTTC.

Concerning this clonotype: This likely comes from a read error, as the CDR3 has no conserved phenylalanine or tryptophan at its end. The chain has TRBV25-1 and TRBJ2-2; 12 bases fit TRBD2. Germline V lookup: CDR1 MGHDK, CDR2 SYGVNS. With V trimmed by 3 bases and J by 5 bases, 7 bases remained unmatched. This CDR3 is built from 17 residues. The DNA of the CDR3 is TGTGCCAGCAGTGAGACTAGCGGGAGACCCGGGACCGGGGAGCTGTTTTGT. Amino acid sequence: CASSETSGRPGTGELFC.

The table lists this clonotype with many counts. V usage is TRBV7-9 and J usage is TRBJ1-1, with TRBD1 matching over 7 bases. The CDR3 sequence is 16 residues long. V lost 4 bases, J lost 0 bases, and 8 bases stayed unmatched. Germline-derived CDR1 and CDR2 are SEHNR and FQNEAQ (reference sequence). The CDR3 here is CASSSLRGVMNTEAFF. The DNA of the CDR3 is TGTGCCAGCAGCTCACTCAGGGGGGTCATGAACACTGAAGCTTTCTTT. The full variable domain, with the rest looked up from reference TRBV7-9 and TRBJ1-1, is DTGVSQNPRHKITKRGQNVTFRCDPISEHNRLYWYRQTLGQGPEFLTYFQNEAQLEKSRLLSDRFSAERPKGSFSTLEIQRTEQGDSAMYLCASSSLRGVMNTEAFFGQGTRLTVV.

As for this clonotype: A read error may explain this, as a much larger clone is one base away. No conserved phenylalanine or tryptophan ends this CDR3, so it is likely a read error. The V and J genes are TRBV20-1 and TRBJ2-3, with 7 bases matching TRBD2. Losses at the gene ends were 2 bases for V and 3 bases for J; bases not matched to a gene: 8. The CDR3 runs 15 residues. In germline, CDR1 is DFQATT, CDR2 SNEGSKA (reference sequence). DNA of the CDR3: TGCAGTGCTAGAAACGGGAGGACGGGGACAGATACGCAGTATCTT. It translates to CSARNGRTGTDTQYL.